The 26 T cell receptor beta chains presented below share a single source sample, sequenced in a study of cytomegalovirus exposure and HLA in healthy donors. With 60 Vbeta and 13 Jbeta primers, the PCR was carried out. TCRdb keeps only in-frame clones here, not all; method: immunoSEQ multiplex PCR. The sample holds about 150,000 clones, about 88% seen once. Sequenced sample: PBMCs. The origin of the receptors is a woman aged 18 to 35 in good health and CMV-seronegative.

The V gene is TRBV4-2, the J gene TRBJ1-6, with 7 positions matching TRBD1. Losses at the gene ends were 0 bases for V and 6 bases for J; bases not matched to a gene: 5. The CDR3 has 16 amino acids. Per germline, CDR1 LGHNA and CDR2 YNFKEQ. The CDR3 here is CASSQDPTGVNSPLHF. For the CDR3, the DNA is TGTGCCAGCAGCCAAGATCCCACAGGGGTTAATTCACCCCTCCACTTT.

The chain joins TRBV11-2 to TRBJ2-7, with TRBD2 matching 14 bases. V lost 2 bases and J lost 0; bases outside the gene matches: 9. The CDR3 is made up of 19 amino acids. CDR1 SGHAT and CDR2 FQNNGV come from the germline V gene. This chain's CDR3 is CASSLRPGLAGESSYEQYF. CDR3 in DNA: TGTGCCAGCAGCTTACGGCCGGGACTAGCGGGAGAAAGCTCCTACGAGCAGTACTTC. Filled out from reference TRBV11-2 and TRBJ2-7, the complete variable domain reads EAGVAQSPRYKIIEKRQSVAFWCNPISGHATLYWYQQILGQGPKLLIQFQNNGVVDDSQLPKDRFSAERLKGVDSTLKIQPAKLEDSAVYLCASSLRPGLAGESSYEQYFGPGTRLTVT.

The V and J genes are TRBV19 and TRBJ2-3; the D gene is possibly TRBD2 (5 bases). The CDR3 runs to 15 residues. Trimming cost V 3 bases and J 2 bases, with 12 bases left between them. The V gene's germline CDR1 is LNHDA and CDR2 SQIVND (reference sequence). This CDR3 reads CASSMNPLDTDTQYF. CDR3 nucleotides: TGTGCCAGTAGTATGAACCCACTAGACACAGATACGCAGTATTTT.

This sequence joins TRBV28 and TRBJ1-2; 9 bases map to TRBD1. This CDR3 spans 16 amino acids. Trimming cost V 6 bases and J 4 bases; bases outside gene matches: 12. CDR1 and CDR2 (germline): MDHEN, SYDVKM. The CDR3 region has the DNA TGTGCCAGCAGACCCTCGGGGACAGGGAGGACCTATGGCTACACCTTC. Its protein is CASRPSGTGRTYGYTF.

Notes on this clone: This sample also contains other DNA sequences that code for the same CDR3. The gene calls are TRBV27 and TRBJ2-7; TRBD1 matches at 8 bases. This CDR3 region has 13 residues. Looked up from germline, CDR1 is MNHEY and CDR2 is SMNVEV (reference sequence). Germline trimming cut 6 bases from V and 2 bases from J; bases unmatched to any gene: 3. CDR3 in amino acids: CASSGQGTYEQYF. The CDR3 DNA sequence: TGTGCCAGCAGCGGACAGGGAACCTACGAGCAGTACTTC.

The sample holds a few counts of this clone. The rearrangement links TRBV30 to TRBJ1-1, with D perhaps matching TRBD1 (5 bases). V lost 1 base, J lost 1 base, and 13 bases lay in between. This CDR3 contains 15 residues. Germline lookup yields CDR1 GTSNPN and CDR2 SVGIG (reference sequence). This CDR3 reads CAWSGGDRWNTEAFF. CDR3 in DNA: TGTGCCTGGAGTGGAGGTGACAGATGGAACACTGAAGCTTTCTTT.

The V call is TRBV11-1, the J call TRBJ2-1; 7 bases agree with TRBD2. The CDR3 extends over 17 amino acids. Germline V gene sequence: CDR1 SGHAT, CDR2 FQDESV (reference sequence). V shed 2 bases and J 9 bases; nucleotides not matched to a gene: 16. CDR3 sequence (DNA): TGTGCCAGCAGCTTAAGCACCTGGACGGGAGGTGAGGGTGAGCAGTTCTTC. Its translation is CASSLSTWTGGEGEQFF.

This clone was found once. The V and J genes are TRBV27 and TRBJ2-7, with 12 positions matching TRBD1. This CDR3 contains 14 residues. Germline V lookup: CDR1 MNHEY, CDR2 SMNVEV (reference sequence). J lost 7 bases, V lost 5 bases, and 6 bases had no gene match. CDR3 loop: CASSQGQGAWEQYF. The CDR3 region has the DNA TGTGCCAGCAGTCAGGGACAGGGGGCCTGGGAGCAGTACTTC.

This chain joins TRBV7-3 and TRBJ1-2; maybe TRBD1 (6 bases). The CDR3 is 17 amino acids. V was trimmed by 2 bases and J by 0 bases, leaving 16 bases between them. CDR1 is SGHTA, CDR2 FQGTGA, per germline. CDR3 sequence reads: CASSLGGLGAANYGYTF. CDR3 nucleotide sequence: TGTGCCAGCAGCTTAGGTGGATTGGGGGCAGCTAACTATGGCTACACCTTC.

The rearrangement links TRBV2 to TRBJ2-3; D is uncertain. V was shortened by 4 bases and J by 5 bases, with 4 bases between the two germline ends. CDR1 is SNHLY and CDR2 is FYNNEI in the germline V gene. This CDR3 is 11 amino acids long. CDR3 sequence (DNA): TGTGCCAGCAGTGTACAAGATACGCAGTATTTT. Encoded protein: CASSVQDTQYF.

The chain employs TRBV6-5 and TRBJ2-1; 16 bases map to TRBD2. The length of the CDR3 is 16 residues. V shed 2 bases, J shed 8 bases, and the junction held 3 bases outside the gene matches. Germline CDR1 is MNHEY and CDR2 is SVGAGI. CDR3 nucleotides: TGTGCCAGCAGTTACCCCGGGACTAGCGGGAGGGATGAGCAGTTCTTC. Its protein product is CASSYPGTSGRDEQFF.

The rearrangement uses TRBV28 and TRBJ1-2, with a tentative D call TRBD1 (6 bases). CDR1 MDHEN and CDR2 SYDVKM come from the germline V gene. Trimming took off 5 bases at V and 4 bases at J, with 14 bases between the two ends. This CDR3 contains 14 residues. CDR3 coding DNA: TGTGCCAGCAGTGGGGAAAACAGGGTCTATGGCTACACCTTC. It specifies CASSGENRVYGYTF.

The chain recombines TRBV28 with TRBJ1-5; perhaps TRBD1 as D (6 bases). This CDR3 has 17 amino acids. Germline CDR1 is MDHEN and CDR2 is SYDVKM. V was pared by 3 bases and J by 3 bases, with 18 bases between. The CDR3 DNA is TGTGCCAGCAGTTTTAAGGTTACGACAGGACTCAATCAGCCCCAGCATTTT. This codes for CASSFKVTTGLNQPQHF. Full variable domain (outside the CDR3, taken from reference TRBV28 and TRBJ1-5): DVKVTQSSRYLVKRTGEKVFLECVQDMDHENMFWYRQDPGLGLRLIYFSYDVKMKEKGDIPEGYSVSREKKERFSLILESASTNQTSMYLCASSFKVTTGLNQPQHFGDGTRLSIL.

The genes are TRBV7-2 and TRBJ2-1; D is ambiguous. V lost 4 bases and J lost 6, with 10 bases in between. The CDR3 has 13 residues. The germline gives CDR1 SGHTA, CDR2 FQGNSA. CDR3 loop: CASSSVPFNEQFF. The CDR3 nucleotides are TGTGCCAGCAGCTCCGTCCCCTTCAATGAGCAGTTCTTC.

The V gene is TRBV2, the J gene TRBJ2-5; 8 nucleotides match TRBD1. The end of the DNA aligns better with TRBJ2-7, so the J call may be wrong. This CDR3 contains 16 residues. Germline V gene data show CDR1 as SNHLY and CDR2 as FYNNEI. The CDR3 sequence: CASSGLVGTGAYEQYF. The CDR3, as DNA: TGTGCCAGCAGTGGCCTGGTCGGGACAGGAGCCTACGAGCAGTACTTC.

The rearrangement joins TRBV6-5 to TRBJ2-1; TRBD2 agrees at 8 bases. The CDR3 is 15 residues long. V was pared by 6 bases and J by 13 bases, with 17 bases of the junction left unmatched. CDR1 is MNHEY and CDR2 is SVGAGI in the germline V gene. For the CDR3, the DNA is TGTGCCAGCAGAACCCCCGGGACTAGGGGGGGTGGTCAGTTCTTC. Protein sequence: CASRTPGTRGGGQFF.

This sequence joins TRBV29-1 and TRBJ1-5; tentative D call: TRBD1 (6 bases). The V end lost 7 bases, the J end lost 5 bases, and 24 bases lay between the germline ends. The germline V gene encodes CDR1 SQVTM and CDR2 ANQGSEA. The CDR3 contains 16 residues. As DNA, the CDR3 is TGCAGCGGCAGGACAGCAGCTCGAGGCATCTATCAGCCCCAGCATTTT. Translating gives CSGRTAARGIYQPQHF.

The chain is built from TRBV18 and TRBJ2-5, with 7 bases that match TRBD1. This CDR3 region has 13 residues. Germline CDR1 is KGHSH and CDR2 is LQKENI. V was pared by 3 bases and J by 6 bases, with 4 bases of the junction left unmatched. CDR3 sequence (DNA): TGTGCCAGCTCACCTCAGGGACAGCAGACCCAGTACTTC. This encodes CASSPQGQQTQYF.

CDR3 nucleotides: TGTGCCAGCAGCTTAATCGGGACTAGCGGCTACGAGCAGTACTTC. Protein product: CASSLIGTSGYEQYF. The rearrangement uses TRBV7-2 and TRBJ2-7; 11 bases match TRBD2. Germline assignment: CDR1 SGHTA and CDR2 FQGNSA. Trimming removed 2 bases from V and 3 bases from J; junction bases left unmatched: 3. The CDR3 has 15 amino acids. Based on the CDR3 plus reference TRBV7-2 and TRBJ2-7, the full variable domain is GAGVSQSPSNKVTEKGKDVELRCDPISGHTALYWYRQSLGQGLEFLIYFQGNSAPDKSGLPSDRFSAERTGGSVSTLTIQRTQQEDSAVYLCASSLIGTSGYEQYFGPGTRLTVT.

The genes are TRBV5-8 and TRBJ1-3; D is uncertain. V lost 0 bases and J 0 bases, leaving 10 bases between the germline ends. The CDR3 sequence is 16 residues long. Germline V gene sequence: CDR1 SGHTS, CDR2 YDEGEE. The CDR3 spells CASSLGPGFSGNTIYF. The CDR3 nucleotides read TGTGCCAGCAGCTTGGGTCCAGGTTTCTCTGGAAACACCATATATTTT.

The J gene is TRBJ2-5, the V gene TRBV7-8; possibly TRBD1 for D (6 bases). Trimming took 7 bases from V and 4 from J, leaving 22 bases between them. Germline V CDR1 and CDR2: SGHVS, FQNEAQ. The CDR3 consists of 16 residues. In DNA form, the CDR3 reads TGTGCCAGCACCATAGGGGGAGCGGTGGGCGGAGAGACCCAGTACTTC. Protein sequence: CASTIGGAVGGETQYF.

The genes are TRBV28 and TRBJ2-7; 7 nucleotides agree with TRBD2. The J segment lost 0 bases and the V segment lost 1 base, leaving 9 bases of the junction unmatched. The CDR3 runs to 17 residues. CDR1 is MDHEN and CDR2 is SYDVKM in the germline V gene. The CDR3 region is CASSLYGRRENSYEQYF. The CDR3 coding sequence is TGTGCCAGCAGTTTATATGGACGGCGGGAGAACTCCTACGAGCAGTACTTC. Based on the CDR3 plus reference TRBV28 and TRBJ2-7, the full variable domain is DVKVTQSSRYLVKRTGEKVFLECVQDMDHENMFWYRQDPGLGLRLIYFSYDVKMKEKGDIPEGYSVSREKKERFSLILESASTNQTSMYLCASSLYGRRENSYEQYFGPGTRLTVT.

V and J are TRBV6-6 and TRBJ1-1, with unresolved D. Trimming pared 5 bases from V and 4 bases from J, leaving 14 bases between. Germline values: CDR1 MNHNY, CDR2 SVGAGI (reference sequence). The CDR3 runs to 14 residues. The CDR3: CASSGLVTGTEAFF. As DNA, the CDR3 is TGTGCCAGCAGTGGACTCGTCACGGGCACTGAAGCTTTCTTT.

This clone showed up just once. The gene calls are TRBV7-2 and TRBJ2-2; 7 positions agree with TRBD2. With V trimmed by 4 bases and J by 8 bases, 16 bases remained unmatched. This CDR3 has 17 residues. Germline lookup yields CDR1 SGHTA and CDR2 FQGNSA. The DNA for the CDR3 is TGTGCCAGCAGCTCAGGGACGTACGGGAGGACTTGGGGGGAGCTGTTTTTT. Translation gives CASSSGTYGRTWGELFF.

This chain joins TRBV29-1 and TRBJ2-7; TRBD1 aligns across 12 bases. Germline CDR1 and CDR2: SQVTM and ANQGSEA. The ends lost 7 bases at V and 4 bases at J; junction bases unmatched: 8. This CDR3 comprises 14 residues. The DNA for the CDR3 is TGCAGCGCCGCCGGGACAGGGGGCCTGTACGAGCAGTACTTC. Protein: CSAAGTGGLYEQYF.

The gene calls are TRBV28 and TRBJ2-1, with 8 nucleotides matching TRBD1. Looked up from germline, CDR1 is MDHEN and CDR2 is SYDVKM. The junction had 7 bases not matched to a gene; V was cut back by 6 bases and J by 15 bases. The CDR3 is 11 residues long. DNA of the CDR3: TGTGCCAGCAGCCTGGACAGGGTGGGGTTCTTC. Protein: CASSLDRVGFF.